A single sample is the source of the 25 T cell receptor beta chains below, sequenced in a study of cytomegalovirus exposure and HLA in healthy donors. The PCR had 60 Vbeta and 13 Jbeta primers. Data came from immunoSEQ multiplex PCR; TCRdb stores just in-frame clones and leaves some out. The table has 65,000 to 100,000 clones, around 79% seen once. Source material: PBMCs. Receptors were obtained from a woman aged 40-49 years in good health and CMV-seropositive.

CDR3 nucleotide sequence: TGTGCCAGCAGTGTGGTGACTTACGCCTATGGCTACACCTTC. Amino acids: CASSVVTYAYGYTF. V and J are TRBV2 and TRBJ1-2; D gene ambiguous. The V end lost 4 bases, the J end lost 4 bases, and 13 bases lay between the germline ends. The CDR3 covers 14 residues. Germline V gene sequence: CDR1 SNHLY, CDR2 FYNNEI.

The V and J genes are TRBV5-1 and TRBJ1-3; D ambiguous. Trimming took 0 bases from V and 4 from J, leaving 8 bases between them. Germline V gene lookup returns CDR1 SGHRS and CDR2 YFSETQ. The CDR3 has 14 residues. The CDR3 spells CASSLVEPGNTIYF. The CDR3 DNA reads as TGCGCCAGCAGCTTGGTAGAACCCGGAAACACCATATATTTT. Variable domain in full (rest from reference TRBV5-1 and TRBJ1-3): KAGVTQTPRYLIKTRGQQVTLSCSPISGHRSVSWYQQTPGQGLQFLFEYFSETQRNKGNFPGRFSGRQFSNSRSEMNVSTLELGDSALYLCASSLVEPGNTIYFGEGSWLTVV.

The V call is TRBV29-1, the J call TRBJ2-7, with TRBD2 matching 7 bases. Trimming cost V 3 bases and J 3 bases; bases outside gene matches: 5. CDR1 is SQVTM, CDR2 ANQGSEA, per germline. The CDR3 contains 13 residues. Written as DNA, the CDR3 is TGCAGCGTTGAGGCTAGCGGCAACTACGAGCAGTACTTC. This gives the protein CSVEASGNYEQYF.

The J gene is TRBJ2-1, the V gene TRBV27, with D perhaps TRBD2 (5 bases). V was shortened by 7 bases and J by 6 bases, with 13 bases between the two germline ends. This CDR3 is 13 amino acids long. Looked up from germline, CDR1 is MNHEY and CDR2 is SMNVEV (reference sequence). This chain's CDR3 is CASTGLALNEQFF. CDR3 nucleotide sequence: TGTGCCAGCACCGGACTGGCCCTCAATGAGCAGTTCTTC.

The CDR3 coding sequence is TGTGCCAGCACAACCCCCCTAGCGGGAGGAGCCGGGGAGCTGTTTTTT. Its translation is CASTTPLAGGAGELFF. The V and J genes are TRBV4-2 and TRBJ2-2, with 11 bases matching TRBD2. The V segment lost 7 bases and the J segment 6 bases; nucleotides outside the gene matches: 10. CDR3 length equals 16 residues. CDR1 is LGHNA and CDR2 is YNFKEQ in the germline V gene.

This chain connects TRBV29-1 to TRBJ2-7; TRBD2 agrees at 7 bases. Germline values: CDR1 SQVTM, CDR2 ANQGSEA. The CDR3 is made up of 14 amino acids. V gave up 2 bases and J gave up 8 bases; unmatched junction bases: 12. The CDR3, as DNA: TGCAGCGTTGAAATACGACAGCGGACTAGGAAGCAGTACTTC. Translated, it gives CSVEIRQRTRKQYF.

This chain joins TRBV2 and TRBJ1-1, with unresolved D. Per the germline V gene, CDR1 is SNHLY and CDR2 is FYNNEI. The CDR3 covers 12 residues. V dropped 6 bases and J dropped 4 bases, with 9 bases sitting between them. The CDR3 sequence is CASSAPGTEAFF. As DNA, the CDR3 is TGTGCCAGCAGCGCCCCGGGCACTGAAGCTTTCTTT. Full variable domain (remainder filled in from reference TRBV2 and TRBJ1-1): EPEVTQTPSHQVTQMGQEVILRCVPISNHLYFYWYRQILGQKVEFLVSFYNNEISEKSEIFDDQFSVERPDGSNFTLKIRSTKLEDSAMYFCASSAPGTEAFFGQGTRLTVV.

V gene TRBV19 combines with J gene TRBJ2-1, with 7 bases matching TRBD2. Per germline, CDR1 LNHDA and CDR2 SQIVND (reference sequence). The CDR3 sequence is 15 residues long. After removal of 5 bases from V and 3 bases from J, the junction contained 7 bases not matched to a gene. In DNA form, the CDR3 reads TGTGCCAGTAGTTCTGGGGGGACTAACTACAATGAGCAGTTCTTC. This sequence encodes CASSSGGTNYNEQFF.

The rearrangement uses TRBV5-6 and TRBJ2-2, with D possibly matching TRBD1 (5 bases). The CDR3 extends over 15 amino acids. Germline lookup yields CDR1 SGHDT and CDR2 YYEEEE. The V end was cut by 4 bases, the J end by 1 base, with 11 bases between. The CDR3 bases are TGTGCCAGCAGCGCCTACACAGGGAACACCGGGGAGCTGTTTTTT. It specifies CASSAYTGNTGELFF.

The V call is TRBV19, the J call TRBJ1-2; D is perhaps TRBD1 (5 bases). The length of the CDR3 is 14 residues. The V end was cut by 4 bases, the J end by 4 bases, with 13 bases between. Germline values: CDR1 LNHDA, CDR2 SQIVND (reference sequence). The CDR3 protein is CASSTPGVGYGYTF. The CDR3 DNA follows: TGTGCCAGTAGTACCCCGGGGGTTGGCTATGGCTACACCTTC.

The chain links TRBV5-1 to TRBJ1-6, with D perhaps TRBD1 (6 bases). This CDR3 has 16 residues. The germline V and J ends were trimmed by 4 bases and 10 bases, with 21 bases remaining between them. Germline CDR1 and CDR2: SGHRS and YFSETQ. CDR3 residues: CASSLDLGGRGSPLHF. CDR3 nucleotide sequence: TGCGCCAGCAGCCTCGACCTGGGGGGGCGAGGCTCACCCCTCCACTTT.

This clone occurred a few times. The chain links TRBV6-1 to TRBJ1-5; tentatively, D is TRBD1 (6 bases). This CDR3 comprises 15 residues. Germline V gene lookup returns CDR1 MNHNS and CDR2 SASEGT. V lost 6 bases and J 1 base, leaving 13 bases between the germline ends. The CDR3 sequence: CASRGGLLSNQPQHF. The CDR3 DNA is TGTGCCAGCAGGGGGGGGCTGCTAAGCAATCAGCCCCAGCATTTT.

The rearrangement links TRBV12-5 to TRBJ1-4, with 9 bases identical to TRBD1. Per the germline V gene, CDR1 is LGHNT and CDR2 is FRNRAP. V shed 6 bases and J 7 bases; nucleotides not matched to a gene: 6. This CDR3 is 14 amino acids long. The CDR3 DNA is TGTGCTAGTGGCCGTGGGACAGGGCCTGAAAAACTGTTTTTT. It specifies CASGRGTGPEKLFF.

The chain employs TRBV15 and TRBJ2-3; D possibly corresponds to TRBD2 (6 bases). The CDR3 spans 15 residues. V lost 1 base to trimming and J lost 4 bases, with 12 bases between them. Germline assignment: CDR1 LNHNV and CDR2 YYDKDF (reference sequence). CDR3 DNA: TGTGCCACCAGCAGAGTTGCGGGGTCGCCAGATACGCAGTATTTT. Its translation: CATSRVAGSPDTQYF.

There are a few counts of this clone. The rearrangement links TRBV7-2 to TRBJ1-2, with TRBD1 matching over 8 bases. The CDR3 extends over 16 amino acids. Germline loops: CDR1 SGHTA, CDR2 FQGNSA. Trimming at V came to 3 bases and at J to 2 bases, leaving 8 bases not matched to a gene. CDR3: CASSFTGTGPNYGYTF. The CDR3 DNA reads TGTGCCAGCAGCTTCACCGGGACAGGACCCAACTATGGCTACACCTTC.

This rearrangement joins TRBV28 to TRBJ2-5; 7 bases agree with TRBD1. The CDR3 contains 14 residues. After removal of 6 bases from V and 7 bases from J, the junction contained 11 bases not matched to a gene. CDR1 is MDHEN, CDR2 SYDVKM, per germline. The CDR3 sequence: CASRTGQAFRTQYF. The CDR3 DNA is TGTGCCAGCAGAACCGGACAGGCCTTTAGGACCCAGTACTTC.

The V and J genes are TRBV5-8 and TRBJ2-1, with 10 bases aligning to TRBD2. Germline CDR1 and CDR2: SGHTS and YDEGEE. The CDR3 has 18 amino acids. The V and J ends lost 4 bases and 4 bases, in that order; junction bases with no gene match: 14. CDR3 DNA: TGTGCCAGCAGCCCTGCCCGAATCCTAGCGGGGGCTTACAATGAGCAGTTCTTC. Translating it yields CASSPARILAGAYNEQFF.

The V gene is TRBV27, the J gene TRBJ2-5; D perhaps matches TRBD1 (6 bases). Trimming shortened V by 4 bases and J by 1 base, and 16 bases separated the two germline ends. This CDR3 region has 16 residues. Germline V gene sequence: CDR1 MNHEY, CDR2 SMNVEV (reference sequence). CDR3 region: CASSSLTGLLQETQYF. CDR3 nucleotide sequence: TGTGCCAGCAGTTCCCTGACAGGCCTCCTCCAAGAGACCCAGTACTTC.

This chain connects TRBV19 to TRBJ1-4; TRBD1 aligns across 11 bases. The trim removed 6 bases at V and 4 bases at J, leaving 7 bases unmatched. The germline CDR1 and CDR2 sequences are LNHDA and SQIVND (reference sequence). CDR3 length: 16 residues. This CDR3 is CASSPLGQGGNEKLFF. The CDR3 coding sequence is TGTGCCAGTAGCCCCTTGGGACAGGGGGGTAATGAAAAACTGTTTTTT.

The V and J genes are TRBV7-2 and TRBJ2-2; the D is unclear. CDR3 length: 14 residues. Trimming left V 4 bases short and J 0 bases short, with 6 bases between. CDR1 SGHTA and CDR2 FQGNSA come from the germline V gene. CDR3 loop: CASSYSANTGELFF. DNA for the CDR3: TGTGCCAGCAGCTATAGTGCGAACACCGGGGAGCTGTTTTTT.

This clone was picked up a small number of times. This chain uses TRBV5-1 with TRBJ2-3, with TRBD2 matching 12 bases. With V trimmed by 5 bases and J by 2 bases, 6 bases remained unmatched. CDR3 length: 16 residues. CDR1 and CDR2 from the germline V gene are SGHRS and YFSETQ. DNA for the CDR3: TGCGCCAGCAGATCCGGGACTAGCGGGTACACAGATACGCAGTATTTT. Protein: CASRSGTSGYTDTQYF.

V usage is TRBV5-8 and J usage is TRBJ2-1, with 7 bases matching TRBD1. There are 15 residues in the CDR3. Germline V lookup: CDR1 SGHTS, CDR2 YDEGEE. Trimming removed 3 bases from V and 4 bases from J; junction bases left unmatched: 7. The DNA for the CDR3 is TGTGCCAGCAGCTATGGGGACAGTCCTTACAATGAGCAGTTCTTC. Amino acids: CASSYGDSPYNEQFF.

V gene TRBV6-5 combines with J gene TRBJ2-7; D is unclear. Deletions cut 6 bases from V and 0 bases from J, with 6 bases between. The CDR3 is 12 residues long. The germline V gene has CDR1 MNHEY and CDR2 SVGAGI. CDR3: CASSTTSYEQYF. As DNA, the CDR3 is TGTGCCAGCAGCACTACCTCCTACGAGCAGTACTTC.

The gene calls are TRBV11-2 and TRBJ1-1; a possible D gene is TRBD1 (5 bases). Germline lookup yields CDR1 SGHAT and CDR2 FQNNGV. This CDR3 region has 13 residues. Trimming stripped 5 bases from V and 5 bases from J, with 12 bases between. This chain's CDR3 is CASSPGGGTEAFF. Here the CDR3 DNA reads TGTGCCAGCAGCCCTGGGGGAGGGACTGAAGCTTTCTTT.

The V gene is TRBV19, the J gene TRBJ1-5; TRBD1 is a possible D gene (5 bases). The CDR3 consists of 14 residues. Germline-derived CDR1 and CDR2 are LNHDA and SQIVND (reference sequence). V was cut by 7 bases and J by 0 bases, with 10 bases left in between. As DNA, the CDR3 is TGTGCCAGTACTGGGGCGTATAGCAATCAGCCCCAGCATTTT. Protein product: CASTGAYSNQPQHF.